A selection of T cell receptor beta chains follows, all from one sample in a study of neoadjuvant anti-PD-1 for oral cavity cancer. Sequencing used immunoSEQ multiplex PCR; TCRdb keeps in-frame clones, though not all of them. The sample records some 14,000 clones, 70% being singletons. The sequenced sample was PBMCs, obtained after nivolumab (anti-PD-1) treatment. The source of these receptors is a person aged 35-79 years with oral cavity squamous cell carcinoma. The CDR3 runs from the conserved cysteine through the conserved F or W. D genes are given only for firm matches. Size is omitted from some rows. Given values are once, few, many or a class for expanded clones.

. TRBJ1-1 TRBV9 . TGTGCCAGCAGCGTAGGGCCGCAGCACGACACTGAAGCTTTCTTT CASSVGPQHDTEAFF
. TRBJ2-1 TRBV30 . TGTGCCTGGACTCCTAATAGCGATGAGCAGTTCTTC CAWTPNSDEQFF
. TRBJ2-5 TRBV28 . TGTGCCAGCAGTTTGAGACAGCCTAGAGAGACCCAGTACTTC CASSLRQPRETQYF
. TRBJ2-3 TRBV5-1 . TGCGCCAGCAGCTTGGGCGCGAGGGGGGATGGGACAGATACGCAGTATTTT CASSLGARGDGTDTQYF
. TRBJ2-3 TRBV5-1 TRBD2 TGCGCCAGCAGCTTGGACCTACTAGCGGCTAGCACAGATACGCAGTATTTT CASSLDLLAASTDTQYF
. TRBJ1-2 TRBV29-1 . TGCAGCGCCGGGACAACCAACTATGGCTACACCTTC CSAGTTNYGYTF
. TRBJ2-6 TRBV5-1 . TGCGCCAGCAGCTTGGGGGGGAGCGGCTCTGGGGCCAACGTCCTGACTTTC CASSLGGSGSGANVLTF
. TRBJ2-2 TRBV6-5 . TGTGCCAGCAGTTCTTGGACAGCGAACACCGGGGAGCTGTTTTTT CASSSWTANTGELFF
. TRBJ1-4 TRBV18 . TGTGCCAGCTCACGCCAGGGTCAAGAACTGTTTTTT CASSRQGQELFF
. TRBJ1-1 TRBV5-1 . TGCGCCAGCAGCCCGTGGGACCAAGGGAACACTGAAGCTTTCTTT CASSPWDQGNTEAFF
. TRBJ2-2 TRBV5-1 . TGCGCCAGCAGCTTGACGCCGGGAAGCAACACCGGGGAGCTGTTTTTT CASSLTPGSNTGELFF
. TRBJ2-3 TRBV28 . TGTGCCAGCAGGGGGCTTTGGACAGATACGCAGTATTTT CASRGLWTDTQYF
. TRBJ1-1 TRBV20-1 . TGCAGTGCTAGATTCTTGGTGGAAGCTTTCTTT CSARFLVEAFF
. TRBJ2-5 TRBV28 . TGTGCCAGCAGTCCCCCGAGGGGGAACCAAGAGACCCAGTACTTC CASSPPRGNQETQYF
once TRBJ1-2 TRBV6-1 . TGTGCCAGCAGTCCCCGCATAGAAACTAACTATGGCTACACCTTC CASSPRIETNYGYTF
. TRBJ2-3 TRBV5-4 . TGTGCCAGCAGCTTGCCGGCAGATACGCAGTATTTT CASSLPADTQYF
. TRBJ1-3 TRBV5-1 . TGCGCCAGCAGCCCTGGGGGACTGCCCTCTGGAAACACCATATATTTT CASSPGGLPSGNTIYF
. TRBJ2-4 TRBV6-5 . TGTGCCAGCAGCCGACAGGCCCAAAACATTCAGTACTTC CASSRQAQNIQYF
once TRBJ2-1 TRBV6-5 TRBD1 TGTGCCAGCAGCTCCACCGGGACAGCCTCGTTCTTC CASSSTGTASFF
few TRBJ1-5 TRBV2 TRBD1 TGTGCCAGCAGCGGGGACAGGGTCGGCAATCAGCCCCAGCATTTT CASSGDRVGNQPQHF
. TRBJ1-4 TRBV19 . TGTGCCAGTAGTCCCACGGTCGGGGAAAAACTGTTTTTT CASSPTVGEKLFF
. TRBJ2-7 TRBV5-6 TRBD2 TGTGCCAGCAGCCCCCCGGGACTAGCGGCCTACGAGCAGTACTTC CASSPPGLAAYEQYF
. TRBJ1-2 TRBV6-1 TRBD1 TGTGCCAGCAGTATTGGACAGGGGAACTTTTATGGCTACACCTTC CASSIGQGNFYGYTF
. TRBJ1-5 TRBV7-9 . TGTGCCAGCAGCTTAGAGGGAAGCAATCAGCCCCAGCATTTT CASSLEGSNQPQHF
. TRBJ2-1 TRBV6-5 . TGTGCCACCGTTGGTGGACAGGGGACTAGAAATGAGCAGTTCTTC CATVGGQGTRNEQFF
. TRBJ1-1 TRBV7-9 . TGTGCCAGCAGCCCAGGAGACACTGAAGCTTTCTTT CASSPGDTEAFF
. TRBJ2-5 TRBV30 . TGTGCCTGGGGAGGGGGACGAGAGACCCAGTACTTC CAWGGGRETQYF
. TRBJ2-7 TRBV11-2 TRBD2 TGTGCCAGCAGCTTAGAGGGACTAGTAGGTCTCGAGCAGTACTTC CASSLEGLVGLEQYF
. TRBJ2-1 TRBV7-8 . TGTGCCAGCAGCTTGACCGCCAGGGCCTCCTACAATGAGCAGTTCTTC CASSLTARASYNEQFF
. TRBJ2-1 TRBV6-5 . TGTGCCAGCAGTAGACGGGAATCCTACAATGAGCAGTTCTTC CASSRRESYNEQFF
. TRBJ1-1 TRBV30 TRBD1 TGTGCCTGGGCACCCGGGACAGGATGGAACACTGAAGCTTTCTTT CAWAPGTGWNTEAFF
once TRBJ2-1 TRBV6-5 TRBD1 TGTGCCAGCAGTTACTCGGGACAGGGGGCACGGGAGCAGTTCTTC CASSYSGQGAREQFF
. TRBJ2-1 TRBV11-2 TRBD2 TGTGCCAGCAGTCGAGTAGGGACTAGCCCCTACAATGAGCAGTTCTTC CASSRVGTSPYNEQFF
few TRBJ1-3 TRBV25-1 . TGTGCCAGCAGCTCAGGGAACTCTGGAAACACCATATATTTT CASSSGNSGNTIYF
. TRBJ1-2 TRBV6-5 TRBD1 TGTGCCAGCAGTTTACAGGGGGGGGGCTATGGCTACACCTTC CASSLQGGGYGYTF
. TRBJ2-3 TRBV11-3 . TGTGCCAGCAGCTTAGTCACAGGCAACACAGATACGCAGTATTTT CASSLVTGNTDTQYF
. TRBJ2-7 TRBV19 . TGTGCCAGTAGTAGAGGGCCTCCCTACGAGCAGTACTTC CASSRGPPYEQYF
. TRBJ2-1 TRBV6-1 . TGTGCCAGCACCGAAACGGGGGCAGGAGGTGAGCAGTTCTTC CASTETGAGGEQFF
. TRBJ1-1 TRBV11-2 . TGTGCCAGCAGCTTAAGCCAGGGAACGAACACTGAAGCTTTCTTT CASSLSQGTNTEAFF
. TRBJ2-1 TRBV29-1 . TGCAGCGTTGTTGTAGGGTACAATGAGCAGTTCTTC CSVVVGYNEQFF
. TRBJ2-7 TRBV11-1 . TGTGCCAGCAGCTTAGGGGTAGCAGCGACCTACGAGCAGTACTTC CASSLGVAATYEQYF
. TRBJ2-3 TRBV2 TRBD2 TGTGCCAGTAATACGGGAGGCGAAGATACGCAGTATTTT CASNTGGEDTQYF
few TRBJ1-2 TRBV2 . TGTGCCAGCAGGACGATAAATAGCGGCTACACCTTC CASRTINSGYTF
. TRBJ1-2 TRBV18 . TGTGCCAGCTCACCAAATACGGGGGCAGGCTATGGCTACACCTTC CASSPNTGAGYGYTF
. TRBJ2-7 TRBV11-2 TRBD1 TGTGCCAGCAGCTTCCACAGGGGTGCCTACGAGCAGTACTTC CASSFHRGAYEQYF
. TRBJ1-4 TRBV10-1 TRBD1 TGCGCCAGCGGACAGGGGTACGTAAAACTGTTTTTT CASGQGYVKLFF
. TRBJ1-1 TRBV5-3 . TGTGCCAGAAGCTTTGGGCGGCAGGGGAGCACTGAAGCTTTCTTT CARSFGRQGSTEAFF
few TRBJ2-6 TRBV18 . TGTGCCAGCTCACCTGGCAGAGGCTCTGGGGCCAACGTCCTGACTTTC CASSPGRGSGANVLTF
. TRBJ2-3 TRBV30 TRBD2 TGTGCCTGGGGGACTAGCGGAGCAAACCCTAGCACAGATACGCAGTATTTT CAWGTSGANPSTDTQYF